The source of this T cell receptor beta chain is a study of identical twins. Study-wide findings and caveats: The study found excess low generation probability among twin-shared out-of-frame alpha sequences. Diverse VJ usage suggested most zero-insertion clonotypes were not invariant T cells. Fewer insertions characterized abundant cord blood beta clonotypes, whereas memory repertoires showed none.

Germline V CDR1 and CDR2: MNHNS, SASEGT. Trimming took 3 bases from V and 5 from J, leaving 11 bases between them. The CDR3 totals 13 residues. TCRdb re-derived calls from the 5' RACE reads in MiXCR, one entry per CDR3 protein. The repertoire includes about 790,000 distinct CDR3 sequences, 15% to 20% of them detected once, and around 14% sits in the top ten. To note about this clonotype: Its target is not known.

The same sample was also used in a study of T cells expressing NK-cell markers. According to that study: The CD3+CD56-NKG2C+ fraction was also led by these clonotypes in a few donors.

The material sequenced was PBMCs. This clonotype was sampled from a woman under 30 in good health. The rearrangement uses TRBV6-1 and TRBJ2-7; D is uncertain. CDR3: CASSDYRRDEQYF. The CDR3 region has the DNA TGTGCCAGCAGTGATTATCGTCGAGACGAGCAGTACTTC.